Listed here are 18 T cell receptor beta chains from one sample, sequenced in a study of cytomegalovirus exposure and HLA in healthy donors. The protocol was immunoSEQ multiplex PCR, while the TCRdb copy is restricted to in-frame clones and leaves out a portion. The sample lists fewer than 60,000 clones, 93% occurring once. Sequencing was performed on PBMCs. The receptors stem from a young woman in good health and CMV-seropositive.

The chain carries TRBV18 and TRBJ1-1, with a weak D call TRBD1 (5 bases). CDR3 length: 13 residues. The germline V and J ends were trimmed by 2 bases and 5 bases, with 9 bases remaining between them. Germline CDR1 and CDR2: KGHSH and LQKENI. Written as DNA, the CDR3 is TGTGCCAGCTCACCAGTGGGGGGAACTGAAGCTTTCTTT. Translation gives CASSPVGGTEAFF. Full variable domain (outside the CDR3, taken from reference TRBV18 and TRBJ1-1): NAGVMQNPRHLVRRRGQEARLRCSPMKGHSHVYWYRQLPEEGLKFMVYLQKENIIDESGMPKERFSAEFPKEGPSILRIQQVVRGDSAAYFCASSPVGGTEAFFGQGTRLTVV.

The chain uses TRBV19 and TRBJ1-2, with a possible D match to TRBD1 (6 bases). V shed 3 bases and J shed 5 bases, with 13 bases lying between them. This CDR3 comprises 14 residues. Germline V lookup: CDR1 LNHDA, CDR2 SQIVND (reference sequence). DNA for the CDR3: TGTGCCAGTAGTATTGGGCCAGGGACATATGGCTACACCTTC. This translates into CASSIGPGTYGYTF. The variable domain in full, with the rest retrieved from reference TRBV19 and TRBJ1-2, is DGGITQSPKYLFRKEGQNVTLSCEQNLNHDAMYWYRQDPGQGLRLIYYSQIVNDFQKGDIAEGYSVSREKKESFPLTVTSAQKNPTAFYLCASSIGPGTYGYTFGSGTRLTVV.

This clone showed up just once. CDR3: CASSIRSSGVYEQYF. CDR3 DNA sequence: TGTGCCAGTAGTATACGGTCGAGCGGGGTCTACGAGCAGTACTTC. The V call is TRBV19, the J call TRBJ2-7; 7 nucleotides agree with TRBD2. V trimming: 2 bases; J trimming: 3 bases; junction bases outside the gene matches: 7. This CDR3 contains 15 residues. CDR1 and CDR2 from the germline V gene are LNHDA and SQIVND (reference sequence).

The V gene is TRBV6-5, the J gene TRBJ2-1; D not certain. The CDR3 has 15 amino acids. Trimming pared 7 bases from V and 0 bases from J, leaving 13 bases between. Per the germline V gene, CDR1 is MNHEY and CDR2 is SVGAGI. The CDR3 DNA reads as TGTGCCAGCAAGTCGACGGAGAGCTCCTACAATGAGCAGTTCTTC. Translation gives CASKSTESSYNEQFF.

The chain uses TRBV5-4 and TRBJ1-2; tentative D call: TRBD1 (6 bases). Trimming shortened V by 0 bases and J by 5 bases, and 11 bases separated the two germline ends. CDR1 is SGHNT and CDR2 is YYREEE in the germline V gene (reference sequence). The CDR3 contains 14 residues. The CDR3 bases are TGTGCCAGCAGCTTGGACAGGGCGCAATATGGCTACACCTTC. Translation gives CASSLDRAQYGYTF.

V and J are TRBV7-2 and TRBJ2-1; D unresolved. Germline V gives CDR1 SGHTA, CDR2 FQGNSA. The CDR3 spans 14 residues. V was trimmed by 3 bases and J by 4 bases, leaving 10 bases between them. This chain's CDR3 is CASSLMTPYNEQFF. The CDR3 DNA is TGTGCCAGCAGCTTGATGACACCTTACAATGAGCAGTTCTTC. The complete variable domain, with remaining parts taken from reference TRBV7-2 and TRBJ2-1, reads GAGVSQSPSNKVTEKGKDVELRCDPISGHTALYWYRQSLGQGLEFLIYFQGNSAPDKSGLPSDRFSAERTGGSVSTLTIQRTQQEDSAVYLCASSLMTPYNEQFFGPGTRLTVL.

The chain couples TRBV19 to TRBJ1-1; a weak D match, TRBD1 (6 bases). The CDR3 contains 13 residues. V lost 6 bases and J lost 0, with 8 bases in between. The germline V gene has CDR1 LNHDA and CDR2 SQIVND (reference sequence). CDR3 nucleotides: TGTGCCAGTAGGACAGGAATGAACACTGAAGCTTTCTTT. Encoded protein: CASRTGMNTEAFF.

The rearrangement links TRBV7-2 to TRBJ2-1; 12 bases align to TRBD2. The CDR3 runs 19 residues. Germline V gene lookup returns CDR1 SGHTA and CDR2 FQGNSA. Unmatched junction bases numbered 15, after V lost 5 bases and J lost 4 bases. The CDR3 spells CASSLASGGANIRYNEQFF. In nucleotides, the CDR3 is TGTGCCAGCAGCCTGGCTAGCGGGGGGGCAAATATCCGATACAATGAGCAGTTCTTC.

The chain joins TRBV5-1 to TRBJ1-3, with D uncertain. This CDR3 has 17 amino acids. The germline gives CDR1 SGHRS, CDR2 YFSETQ. The V end was cut by 1 base, the J end by 2 bases, with 16 bases between. CDR3 coding DNA: TGCGCCAGCAGCTTGTCTCTCCCCTTAGTACCTGGAAACACCATATATTTT. This encodes CASSLSLPLVPGNTIYF.

The chain carries TRBV10-2 and TRBJ2-5; tentatively, D is TRBD1 (6 bases). From germline, CDR1 is WSHSY and CDR2 SAAADI. The CDR3 sequence is 13 residues long. The V gene lost 6 bases and the J gene lost 1 base, with 9 bases spanning the gap. The CDR3 coding sequence is TGCGCCAGCAGAATAGGGGGCCAAGAGACCCAGTACTTC. Its translation is CASRIGGQETQYF.

The chain employs TRBV5-6 and TRBJ2-5, with D maybe TRBD2 (7 bases). The V end lost 0 bases, the J end lost 3 bases, and 12 bases lay between the germline ends. The CDR3 is made up of 15 amino acids. Germline V gives CDR1 SGHDT, CDR2 YYEEEE. The DNA for the CDR3 is TGTGCCAGCAGCTTGGGGGGGCTAGCGGAAGAGACCCAGTACTTC. Translation: CASSLGGLAEETQYF.

The gene calls are TRBV6-1 and TRBJ2-7; 8 nucleotides agree with TRBD1. Germline V gene data show CDR1 as MNHNS and CDR2 as SASEGT. The CDR3 consists of 16 residues. J lost 0 bases, V lost 1 base, and 5 bases had no gene match. This CDR3 is CASSEEWDRSSYEQYF. CDR3 in DNA: TGTGCCAGCAGTGAAGAGTGGGACAGGAGCTCCTACGAGCAGTACTTC.

CDR3 bases: TGCGCCAGCAGCTTGGCCTCTGGACTGATTACCTATGGCTACACCTTC. Translating it yields CASSLASGLITYGYTF. This rearrangement joins TRBV5-1 to TRBJ1-2; no definite D call. The CDR3 covers 16 residues. Trimming removed 0 bases at V and 4 bases at J, with 16 bases between. Germline-derived CDR1 and CDR2 are SGHRS and YFSETQ.

This chain links TRBV7-9 with TRBJ2-7; TRBD1 might be the D (6 bases). Germline loops: CDR1 SEHNR, CDR2 FQNEAQ (reference sequence). V was pared by 5 bases and J by 5 bases, with 19 bases between. The CDR3 has 15 amino acids. In DNA, the CDR3 is TGTGCCAGCAGCCCCGCGGACAGACCCAAGGACGAGCAGTACTTC. It codes for CASSPADRPKDEQYF.

V gene TRBV11-2 combines with J gene TRBJ2-3, with TRBD2 matching 7 bases. Trimming at V came to 8 bases and at J to 2 bases, leaving 4 bases not matched to a gene. Per germline, CDR1 SGHAT and CDR2 FQNNGV. The CDR3 spans 13 residues. The CDR3 sequence: CASAGVYTDTQYF. The CDR3 nucleotides are TGTGCCAGCGCGGGGGTCTACACAGATACGCAGTATTTT.

This rearrangement joins TRBV5-1 to TRBJ1-4; 9 bases are a match to TRBD1. Germline V gene data show CDR1 as SGHRS and CDR2 as YFSETQ. With 4 bases clipped from V and 8 bases from J, the junction kept 3 bases outside the gene matches. CDR3 length: 13 amino acids. CDR3 sequence (DNA): TGCGCCAGCAGCCCCGGACAGGGGGAAAAACTGTTTTTT. This gives the protein CASSPGQGEKLFF.

The V call is TRBV11-2, the J call TRBJ1-2; TRBD1 might be the D (6 bases). Trimming left V 4 bases short and J 6 bases short, with 15 bases between. The CDR3 totals 14 residues. The V gene's germline CDR1 is SGHAT and CDR2 FQNNGV. The CDR3 DNA sequence: TGTGCCAGCAGCTCTCACAGGGTGGGGGATGGCTACACCTTC. It yields the protein CASSSHRVGDGYTF. Using reference TRBV11-2 and TRBJ1-2 for the parts outside the CDR3, the full variable domain is EAGVAQSPRYKIIEKRQSVAFWCNPISGHATLYWYQQILGQGPKLLIQFQNNGVVDDSQLPKDRFSAERLKGVDSTLKIQPAKLEDSAVYLCASSSHRVGDGYTFGSGTRLTVV.

V usage is TRBV14 and J usage is TRBJ1-4; weak D call: TRBD1 (6 bases). The CDR3 covers 15 residues. Trimming left V 4 bases short and J 6 bases short, with 15 bases between. Germline CDR1 and CDR2: SGHDN and FVKESK. The CDR3 region has the DNA TGTGCCAGCAGCCCTACAGGGTTCCGAGATGAAAAACTGTTTTTT. Encoded protein: CASSPTGFRDEKLFF.